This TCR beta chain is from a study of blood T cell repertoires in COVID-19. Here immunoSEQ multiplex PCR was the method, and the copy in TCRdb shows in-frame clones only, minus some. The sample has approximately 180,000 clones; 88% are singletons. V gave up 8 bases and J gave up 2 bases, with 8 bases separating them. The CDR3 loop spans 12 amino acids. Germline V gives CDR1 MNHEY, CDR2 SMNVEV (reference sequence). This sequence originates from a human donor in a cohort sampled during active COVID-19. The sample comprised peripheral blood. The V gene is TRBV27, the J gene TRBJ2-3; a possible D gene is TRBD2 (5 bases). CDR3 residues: CASQDFTDTQYF. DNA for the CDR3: TGTGCCAGCCAGGACTTCACAGATACGCAGTATTTT.